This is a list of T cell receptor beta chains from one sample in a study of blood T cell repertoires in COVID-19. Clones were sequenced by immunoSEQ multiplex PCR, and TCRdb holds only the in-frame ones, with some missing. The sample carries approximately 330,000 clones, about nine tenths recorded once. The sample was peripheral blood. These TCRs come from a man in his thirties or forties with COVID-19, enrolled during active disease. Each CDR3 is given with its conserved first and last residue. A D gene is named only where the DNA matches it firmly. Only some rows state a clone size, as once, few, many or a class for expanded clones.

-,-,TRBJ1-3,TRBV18,CASSPRGNGNTIYF,TGTGCCAGCTCACCCAGAGGGAATGGCAACACCATATATTTT
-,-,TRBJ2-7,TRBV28,CASSPSTVSYEQYF,TGTGCCAGCAGTCCCTCGACTGTATCCTACGAGCAGTACTTC
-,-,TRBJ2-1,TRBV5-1,CASSTGQSSYNEQFF,TGCGCCAGCAGCACCGGACAGTCCTCCTACAATGAGCAGTTCTTC
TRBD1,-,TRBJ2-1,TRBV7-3,CASTQGAYNEQFF,TGTGCCAGCACCCAGGGGGCCTACAATGAGCAGTTCTTC
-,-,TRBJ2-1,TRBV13,CASSFMFNEQFF,TGTGCCAGCAGCTTTATGTTCAATGAGCAGTTCTTC
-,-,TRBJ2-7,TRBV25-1,CASSRTNGEQYF,TGTGCCAGCAGTAGGACTAATGGCGAGCAGTACTTC
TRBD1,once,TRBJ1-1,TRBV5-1,CASSLAGTGPMKRKAFF,TGCGCCAGCAGCTTGGCGGGGACAGGTCCGATGAAACGAAAAGCTTTCTTT
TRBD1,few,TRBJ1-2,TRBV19,CASRTGGQRYGYTF,TGTGCCAGTAGGACAGGGGGCCAACGCTATGGCTACACCTTC
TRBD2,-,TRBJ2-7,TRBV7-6,CASSLAGDAFYEQYF,TGTGCCAGCAGCCTAGCGGGAGATGCGTTTTACGAGCAGTACTTC
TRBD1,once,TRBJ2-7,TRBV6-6,CASSGGQGVWDEQYF,TGTGCCAGCAGTGGGGGACAGGGGGTATGGGACGAGCAGTACTTC
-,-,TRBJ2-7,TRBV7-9,CASSLVSSASSYEQYF,TGTGCCAGCAGCTTAGTTTCGAGCGCGAGCTCCTACGAGCAGTACTTC